The TCR beta chain described here comes from a study of blood T cells in healthy people across ages. Using a J-beta primer mix together with a sample-barcoded 5' primer, a second PCR was run for about 6 to 12 cycles. Each sample provided no less than 2.5 million CDR3-containing paired-end reads. TCRdb independently ran MiXCR on the 5' RACE reads; one entry per CDR3 protein. Among roughly 680,000 distinct CDR3 sequences listed, about 51% were seen once. Findings and caveats of the study: Because sorting was not performed, PBMCs prevented conclusive naive versus antigen-experienced comparison.

A word on this clonotype: The antigen is not known.

The clonotype comes from a woman older than 75 in good health. Material for sequencing was blood.

The CDR3 DNA sequence: TGCAGTGTCGGGAGGGGCGGATCCACAGATACGCAGTATTTT. Translated: CSVGRGGSTDTQYF. The V gene is TRBV20-1, the J gene TRBJ2-3, with 8 bases lining up with TRBD2. From germline, CDR1 is DFQATT and CDR2 SNEGSKA (reference sequence). Germline trimming cut 7 bases from V and 2 bases from J; bases unmatched to any gene: 8. The CDR3 is made up of 14 amino acids.